The clone carrying this TCR beta chain came up a few times. The germline gives CDR1 SGHRS, CDR2 YFSETQ. Trimming removed 1 base from V and 10 bases from J; junction bases left unmatched: 7. The CDR3 covers 16 residues. The data derive from a study of T cells after yellow fever vaccination. TCRdb re-called the 5' RACE reads through MiXCR, storing one row per CDR3 protein. The sample holds 300,000 to 400,000 distinct CDR3 sequences, about an eighth seen once. The input for sequencing was CD4+ T cells sorted from PBMCs, taken 15 days after the yellow fever booster vaccination. This receptor was identified in a man in his late teens or twenties who received the YFV17D yellow fever vaccine. This chain connects TRBV5-1 to TRBJ2-1; 14 nucleotides line up with TRBD2. CDR3 loop: CASSLRLAGGPGEQFF. CDR3 sequence (DNA): TGCGCCAGCAGCTTGAGACTAGCGGGGGGGCCGGGGGAGCAGTTCTTC. Full variable domain (outside the CDR3, taken from reference TRBV5-1 and TRBJ2-1): KAGVTQTPRYLIKTRGQQVTLSCSPISGHRSVSWYQQTPGQGLQFLFEYFSETQRNKGNFPGRFSGRQFSNSRSEMNVSTLELGDSALYLCASSLRLAGGPGEQFFGPGTRLTVL.